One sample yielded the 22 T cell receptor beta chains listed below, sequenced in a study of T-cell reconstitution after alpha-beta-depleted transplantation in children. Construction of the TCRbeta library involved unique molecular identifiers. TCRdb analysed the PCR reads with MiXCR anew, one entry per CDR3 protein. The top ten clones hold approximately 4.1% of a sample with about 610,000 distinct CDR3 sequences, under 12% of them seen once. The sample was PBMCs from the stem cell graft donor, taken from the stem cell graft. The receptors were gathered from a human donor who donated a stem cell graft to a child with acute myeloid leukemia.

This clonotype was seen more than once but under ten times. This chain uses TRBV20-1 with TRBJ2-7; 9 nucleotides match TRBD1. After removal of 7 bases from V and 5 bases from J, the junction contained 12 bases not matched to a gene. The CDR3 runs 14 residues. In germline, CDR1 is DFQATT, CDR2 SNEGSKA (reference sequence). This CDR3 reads CSVDRGTNYDEQYF. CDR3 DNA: TGCAGTGTCGACAGGGGGACCAATTACGACGAGCAGTACTTC.

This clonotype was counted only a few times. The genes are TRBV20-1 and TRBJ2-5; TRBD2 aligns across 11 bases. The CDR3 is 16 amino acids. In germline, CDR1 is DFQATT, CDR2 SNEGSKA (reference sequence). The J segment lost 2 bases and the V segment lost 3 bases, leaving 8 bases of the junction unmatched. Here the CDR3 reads CSASARTSGRQETQYF. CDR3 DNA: TGCAGTGCTAGTGCCCGAACTAGCGGGAGACAAGAGACCCAGTACTTC.

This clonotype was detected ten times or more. CDR3 protein: CSVHQGRNDEQYF. The CDR3 region has the DNA TGCAGCGTTCACCAGGGGAGAAACGACGAGCAGTACTTC. This chain uses TRBV29-1 with TRBJ2-7, with D perhaps TRBD1 (6 bases). The CDR3 is 13 residues long. V shed 5 bases and J shed 5 bases, with 16 bases lying between them. The germline gives CDR1 SQVTM, CDR2 ANQGSEA.

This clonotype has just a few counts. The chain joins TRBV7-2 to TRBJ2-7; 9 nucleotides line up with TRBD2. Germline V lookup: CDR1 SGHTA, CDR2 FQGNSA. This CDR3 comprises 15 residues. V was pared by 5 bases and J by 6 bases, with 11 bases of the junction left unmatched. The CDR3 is CASSLPFSGRLEQYF. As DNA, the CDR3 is TGTGCCAGCAGCCTACCTTTTAGCGGGAGACTCGAGCAGTACTTC.

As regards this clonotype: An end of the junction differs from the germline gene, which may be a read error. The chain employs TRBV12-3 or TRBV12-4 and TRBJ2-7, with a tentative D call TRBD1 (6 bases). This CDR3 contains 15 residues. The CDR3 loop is CASSRQAGSSYGQYF. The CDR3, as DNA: TGTGCCAGCAGCCGACAGGCAGGGTCATCCTACGGGCAGTACTTC.

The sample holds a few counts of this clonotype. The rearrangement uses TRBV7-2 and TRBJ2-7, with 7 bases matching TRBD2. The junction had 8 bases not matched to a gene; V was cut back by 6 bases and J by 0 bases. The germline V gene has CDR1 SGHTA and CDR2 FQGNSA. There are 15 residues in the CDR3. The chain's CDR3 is CASRSSSGSSYEQYF. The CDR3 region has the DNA TGTGCCAGCAGGTCCTCTAGCGGTAGCTCCTACGAGCAGTACTTC.

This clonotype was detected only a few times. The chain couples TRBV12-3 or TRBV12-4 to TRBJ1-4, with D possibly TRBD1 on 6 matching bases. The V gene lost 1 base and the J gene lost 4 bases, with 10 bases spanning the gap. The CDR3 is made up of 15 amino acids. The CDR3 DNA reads TGTGCCAGCAGTTTAGGACAGGTTTATAATGAAAAACTGTTTTTT. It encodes CASSLGQVYNEKLFF.

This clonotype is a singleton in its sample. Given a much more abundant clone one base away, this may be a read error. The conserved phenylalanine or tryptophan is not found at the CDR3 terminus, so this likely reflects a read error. The CDR3 coding sequence is TGTGCCAGCAGTCGAGAGAAGGGGACCACTGAAGCTTTCTAT. Translating it yields CASSREKGTTEAFY. The chain links TRBV6-2 or TRBV6-3 to TRBJ1-1; a possible D gene is TRBD1 (5 bases). V lost 5 bases, J lost 4 bases, and 14 bases lay in between. CDR1 and CDR2 from the germline V gene are MNHEY and SVGEGT. There are 14 residues in the CDR3.

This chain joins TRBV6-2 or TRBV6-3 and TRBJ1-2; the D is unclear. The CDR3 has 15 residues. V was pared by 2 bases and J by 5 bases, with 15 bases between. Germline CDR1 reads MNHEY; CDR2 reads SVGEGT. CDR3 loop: CASSYRKLSEYGYTF. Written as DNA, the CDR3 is TGTGCCAGCAGTTACCGTAAGCTCAGCGAATATGGCTACACCTTC.

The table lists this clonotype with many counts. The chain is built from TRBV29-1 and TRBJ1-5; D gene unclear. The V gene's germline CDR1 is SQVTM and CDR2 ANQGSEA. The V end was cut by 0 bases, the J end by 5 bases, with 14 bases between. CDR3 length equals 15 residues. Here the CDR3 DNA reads TGCAGCGTTGAAGATGGAGGCTCCCAATATCAGCCCCAGCATTTT. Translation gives CSVEDGGSQYQPQHF.

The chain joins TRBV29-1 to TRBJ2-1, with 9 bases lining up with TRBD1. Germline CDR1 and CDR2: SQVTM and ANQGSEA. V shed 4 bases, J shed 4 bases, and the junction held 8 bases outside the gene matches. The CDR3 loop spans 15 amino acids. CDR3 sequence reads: CSVVGTGTSYNEQFF. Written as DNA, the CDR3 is TGCAGCGTTGTAGGGACAGGGACCTCTTACAATGAGCAGTTCTTC.

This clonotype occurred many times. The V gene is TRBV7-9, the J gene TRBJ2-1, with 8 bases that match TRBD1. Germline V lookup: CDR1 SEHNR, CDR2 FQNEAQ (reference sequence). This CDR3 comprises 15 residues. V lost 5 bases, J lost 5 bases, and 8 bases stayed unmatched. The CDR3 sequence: CASSAWTGSHNEQFF. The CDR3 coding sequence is TGTGCCAGCAGCGCCTGGACAGGGAGCCACAATGAGCAGTTCTTC.

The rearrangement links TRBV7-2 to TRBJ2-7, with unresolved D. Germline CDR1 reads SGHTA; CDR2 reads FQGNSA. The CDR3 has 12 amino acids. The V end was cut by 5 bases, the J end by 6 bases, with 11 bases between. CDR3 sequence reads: CASSPFKGEQYF. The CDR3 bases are TGTGCCAGCAGCCCCTTCAAAGGCGAGCAGTACTTC.

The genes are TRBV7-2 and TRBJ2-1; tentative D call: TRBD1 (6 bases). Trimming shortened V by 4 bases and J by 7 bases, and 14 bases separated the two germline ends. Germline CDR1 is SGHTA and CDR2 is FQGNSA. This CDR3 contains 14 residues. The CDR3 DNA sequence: TGTGCCAGCAGCTGGGGGCGGGTCCCTAATGAGCAGTTCTTC. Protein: CASSWGRVPNEQFF.

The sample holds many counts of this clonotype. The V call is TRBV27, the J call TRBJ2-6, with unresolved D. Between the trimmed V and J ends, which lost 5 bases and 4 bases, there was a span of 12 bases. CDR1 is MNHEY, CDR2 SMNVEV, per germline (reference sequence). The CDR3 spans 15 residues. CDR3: CASSPLLSGANVLTF. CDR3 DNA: TGTGCCAGCAGTCCCCTTTTGTCCGGGGCCAACGTCCTGACTTTC.

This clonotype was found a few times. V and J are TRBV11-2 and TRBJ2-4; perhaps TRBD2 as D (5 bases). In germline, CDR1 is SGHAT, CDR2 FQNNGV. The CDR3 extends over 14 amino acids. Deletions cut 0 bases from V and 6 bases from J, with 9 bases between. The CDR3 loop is CASSLDQGRNIQYF. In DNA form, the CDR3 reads TGTGCCAGCAGCTTAGATCAAGGGAGAAACATTCAGTACTTC.

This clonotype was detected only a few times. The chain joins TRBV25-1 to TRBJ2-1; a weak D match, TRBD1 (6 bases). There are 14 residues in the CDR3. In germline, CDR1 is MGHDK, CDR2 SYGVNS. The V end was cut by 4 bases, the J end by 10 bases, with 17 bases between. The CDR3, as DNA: TGTGCCAGCAGTGGTCGGGACAACTTGCCGGAGCAGTTCTTC. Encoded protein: CASSGRDNLPEQFF.

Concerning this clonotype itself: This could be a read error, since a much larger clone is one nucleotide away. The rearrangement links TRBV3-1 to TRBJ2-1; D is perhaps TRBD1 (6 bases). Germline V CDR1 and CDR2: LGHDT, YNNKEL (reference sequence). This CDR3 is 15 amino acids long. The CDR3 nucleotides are TGTGCCAGCAGCCAAGGGGCAGGGGCATACAATCAGCAGTTCTTC. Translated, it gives CASSQGAGAYNQQFF.

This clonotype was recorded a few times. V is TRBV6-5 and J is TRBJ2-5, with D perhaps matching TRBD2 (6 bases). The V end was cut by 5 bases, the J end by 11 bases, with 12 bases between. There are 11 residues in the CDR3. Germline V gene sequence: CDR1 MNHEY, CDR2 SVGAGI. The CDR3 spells CASSEGLTQYF. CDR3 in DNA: TGTGCCAGCAGTGAGGGACTGACGCAGTACTTC.

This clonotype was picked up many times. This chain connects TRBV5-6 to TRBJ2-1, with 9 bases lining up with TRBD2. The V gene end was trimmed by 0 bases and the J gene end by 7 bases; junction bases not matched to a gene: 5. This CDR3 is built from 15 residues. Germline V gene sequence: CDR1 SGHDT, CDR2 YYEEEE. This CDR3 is CASSLGSSGKNEQFF. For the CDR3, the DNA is TGTGCCAGCAGCTTGGGGTCTAGCGGGAAGAATGAGCAGTTCTTC.

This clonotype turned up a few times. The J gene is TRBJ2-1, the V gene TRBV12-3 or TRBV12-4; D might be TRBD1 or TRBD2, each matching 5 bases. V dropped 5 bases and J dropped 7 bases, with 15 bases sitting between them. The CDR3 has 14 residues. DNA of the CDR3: TGTGCCAGCAGTCTGAGCGGCCCAGGGAATGAGCAGTTCTTC. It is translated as CASSLSGPGNEQFF.

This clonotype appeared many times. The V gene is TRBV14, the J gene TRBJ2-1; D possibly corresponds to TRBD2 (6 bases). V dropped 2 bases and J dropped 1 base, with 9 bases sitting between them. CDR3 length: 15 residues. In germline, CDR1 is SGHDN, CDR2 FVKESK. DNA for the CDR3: TGTGCCAGCAGCCAAACTAGCAGGTCCTACAATGAGCAGTTCTTC. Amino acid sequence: CASSQTSRSYNEQFF. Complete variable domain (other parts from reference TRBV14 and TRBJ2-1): EAGVTQFPSHSVIEKGQTVTLRCDPISGHDNLYWYRRVMGKEIKFLLHFVKESKQDESGMPNNRFLAERTGGTYSTLKVQPAELEDSGVYFCASSQTSRSYNEQFFGPGTRLTVL.